These 27 T cell receptor beta chains share one sample of origin, sequenced in a study of preoperative IRX-2 immunotherapy in early breast cancer. Specified treatment: preoperative locoregional IRX-2 cytokine immunotherapy. Only in-frame clones appear in the TCRdb table, and some are missing; sequencing was by immunoSEQ multiplex PCR. The sample shows some 19,000 clones, 70% to 90% of them seen only once. The sequenced sample was lymph node tissue, obtained after IRX-2 immunotherapy. Every receptor here comes from a human donor with breast cancer.

The rearrangement joins TRBV11-3 to TRBJ2-7; tentative D call: TRBD1 (6 bases). V lost 5 bases, J lost 4 bases, and 18 bases lay in between. Germline V gives CDR1 SGHNT, CDR2 YENEEA. The CDR3 is made up of 15 amino acids. CDR3 amino acids: CASSTFRDTKYEQYF. The CDR3 DNA reads as TGTGCCAGCAGCACATTCCGGGACACTAAATACGAGCAGTACTTC.

This clone was seen just once. The chain joins TRBV5-1 to TRBJ2-7; 15 nucleotides match TRBD2. Germline CDR1 and CDR2: SGHRS and YFSETQ. V dropped 2 bases and J dropped 1; count of bases not matched to a gene: 7. The CDR3 is made up of 18 amino acids. The CDR3: CASSLRTSGGDWSYEQYF. DNA for the CDR3: TGCGCCAGCAGCTTAAGGACTAGCGGGGGGGATTGGTCCTACGAGCAGTACTTC. Looking up the rest from reference TRBV5-1 and TRBJ2-7 gives the full variable domain: KAGVTQTPRYLIKTRGQQVTLSCSPISGHRSVSWYQQTPGQGLQFLFEYFSETQRNKGNFPGRFSGRQFSNSRSEMNVSTLELGDSALYLCASSLRTSGGDWSYEQYFGPGTRLTVT.

This chain links TRBV6-8 with TRBJ1-2, with D tentatively TRBD1 (6 bases). The V end lost 3 bases, the J end lost 8 bases, and 16 bases lay between the germline ends. This CDR3 spans 14 amino acids. In germline, CDR1 is MNHGY, CDR2 SAAAGT. This chain's CDR3 is CASSYTLGAGGYTF. As DNA, the CDR3 is TGTGCCAGCAGTTATACTCTGGGGGCGGGCGGCTACACCTTC.

This clone turned up a few times. The genes are TRBV18 and TRBJ2-2; TRBD1 matches 9 bases. The CDR3 is 15 amino acids. Per the germline V gene, CDR1 is KGHSH and CDR2 is LQKENI. The V gene end was trimmed by 2 bases and the J gene end by 5 bases; junction bases not matched to a gene: 3. The CDR3 bases are TGTGCCAGCTCACCATGGACAGGGGAAACCGGGGAGCTGTTTTTT. Residues: CASSPWTGETGELFF.

The chain joins TRBV10-2 to TRBJ2-2; D is ambiguous. V lost 2 bases and J 2 bases, leaving 3 bases between the germline ends. Germline V gives CDR1 WSHSY, CDR2 SAAADI. CDR3 length equals 13 residues. CDR3 region: CASSEGNTGELFF. The CDR3 nucleotides read TGCGCCAGCAGTGAGGGCAACACCGGGGAGCTGTTTTTT.

The chain joins TRBV11-3 to TRBJ2-1; the match to TRBD2 covers 14 bases. The CDR3 contains 20 residues. The J segment lost 0 bases and the V segment lost 5 bases, leaving 12 bases of the junction unmatched. The germline gives CDR1 SGHNT, CDR2 YENEEA. CDR3 loop: CASSKQGTSGGFSSYNEQFF. CDR3 DNA: TGTGCCAGCAGCAAGCAGGGGACTAGCGGGGGCTTTAGCTCCTACAATGAGCAGTTCTTC.

The V and J genes are TRBV6-8 and TRBJ1-1, with D unclear. Trimming stripped 0 bases from V and 0 bases from J, with 11 bases between. The CDR3 length is 16 residues. CDR1 and CDR2 (germline): MNHGY, SAAAGT. CDR3 sequence reads: CASSYSGRVLNTEAFF. CDR3 in DNA: TGTGCCAGCAGTTACTCAGGAAGGGTGTTGAACACTGAAGCTTTCTTT.

The rearrangement uses TRBV5-1 and TRBJ2-7; 10 positions match TRBD2. Germline V gene lookup returns CDR1 SGHRS and CDR2 YFSETQ. Trimming cost V 4 bases and J 6 bases; bases outside gene matches: 10. CDR3 size: 15 residues. CDR3 sequence: CASSLPGLALSEQYF. DNA of the CDR3: TGCGCCAGCAGCCTTCCGGGACTAGCGTTATCCGAGCAGTACTTC. The variable domain in full, completed from reference TRBV5-1 and TRBJ2-7, reads KAGVTQTPRYLIKTRGQQVTLSCSPISGHRSVSWYQQTPGQGLQFLFEYFSETQRNKGNFPGRFSGRQFSNSRSEMNVSTLELGDSALYLCASSLPGLALSEQYFGPGTRLTVT.

This clone was counted between two and nine times. The chain joins TRBV30 to TRBJ2-7, with D possibly called TRBD1 or TRBD2 (5 bases each). Trimming cost V 4 bases and J 3 bases, with 13 bases left between them. This CDR3 contains 13 residues. In germline, CDR1 is GTSNPN, CDR2 SVGIG (reference sequence). CDR3 in DNA: TGTGCCTGGATCAGGCGAGGGGACTACGAGCAGTACTTC. This encodes CAWIRRGDYEQYF.

The rearrangement links TRBV18 to TRBJ1-2; 8 bases are shared with TRBD1. V lost 4 bases and J lost 10; bases outside the gene matches: 8. Germline CDR1 KGHSH, CDR2 LQKENI. The CDR3 runs to 13 residues. The CDR3 is CASSHAWDRYYTF. CDR3 DNA: TGTGCCAGCTCACACGCCTGGGACAGGTACTACACCTTC.

The rearrangement uses TRBV18 and TRBJ1-6; possible D gene TRBD1, 6 bases. V was cut by 3 bases and J by 0 bases, with 21 bases left in between. CDR1 KGHSH and CDR2 LQKENI come from the germline V gene. This CDR3 contains 20 residues. The CDR3 loop reads CASSPGRGAIPSSYNSPLHF. The CDR3 DNA is TGTGCCAGCTCACCCGGACGGGGGGCGATTCCGAGCTCCTATAATTCACCCCTCCACTTT.

The chain employs TRBV6-8 and TRBJ1-5; D is undetermined. This CDR3 spans 14 amino acids. With 2 bases removed from V and 2 bases from J, the gap between germline ends came to 7 bases. Germline lookup yields CDR1 MNHGY and CDR2 SAAAGT. This CDR3 reads CASSYGIGNQPQHF. The CDR3 bases are TGTGCCAGCAGTTACGGGATCGGCAATCAGCCCCAGCATTTT.

This chain links TRBV29-1 with TRBJ2-2, with a tentative D call TRBD1 (6 bases). The CDR3 totals 12 residues. Germline V gene sequence: CDR1 SQVTM, CDR2 ANQGSEA. Trimming pared 7 bases from V and 7 bases from J, leaving 13 bases between. The CDR3 is CSGYRVDGELFF. CDR3 DNA sequence: TGCAGCGGATACAGGGTCGACGGGGAGCTGTTTTTT.

This chain uses TRBV28 with TRBJ1-2; D unresolved. The length of the CDR3 is 15 residues. Germline V CDR1 and CDR2: MDHEN, SYDVKM. V was pared by 6 bases and J by 4 bases, with 18 bases between. The CDR3 spells CASSPWTLGSYGYTF. The DNA of the CDR3 is TGTGCCAGCAGCCCCTGGACGCTAGGGTCCTATGGCTACACCTTC.

V and J are TRBV19 and TRBJ2-5, with 7 bases aligning to TRBD2. This CDR3 has 14 amino acids. J was trimmed by 1 base and V by 3 bases; bases with no gene match: 2. Germline V CDR1 and CDR2: LNHDA, SQIVND (reference sequence). CDR3 sequence reads: CASSMWGGQETQYF. The CDR3 coding sequence is TGTGCCAGTAGTATGTGGGGGGGCCAAGAGACCCAGTACTTC.

The chain is built from TRBV11-3 and TRBJ1-5; maybe TRBD1 (6 bases). This CDR3 has 15 amino acids. From germline, CDR1 is SGHNT and CDR2 YENEEA. The V gene lost 4 bases and the J gene lost 4 bases, with 14 bases spanning the gap. The CDR3, as DNA: TGTGCCAGCAGCTCGGGACAAACAGGGAATCAGCCCCAGCATTTT. Translated: CASSSGQTGNQPQHF.

The chain is built from TRBV25-1 and TRBJ1-5; tentative D call: TRBD1 (6 bases). The CDR3 is 14 amino acids. V lost 6 bases, J lost 6 bases, and 15 bases lay in between. Germline CDR1 MGHDK, CDR2 SYGVNS. The DNA of the CDR3 is TGTGCCAGCAGCGCGGCGGGGGCGGGTCAGCCCCAGCATTTT. Its translation: CASSAAGAGQPQHF. The full variable domain, its missing parts supplied by reference TRBV25-1 and TRBJ1-5, is EADIYQTPRYLVIGTGKKITLECSQTMGHDKMYWYQQDPGMELHLIHYSYGVNSTEKGDLSSESTVSRIRTEHFPLTLESARPSHTSQYLCASSAAGAGQPQHFGDGTRLSIL.

The chain combines TRBV25-1 with TRBJ1-2, with unresolved D. Trimming shortened V by 4 bases and J by 5 bases, and 11 bases separated the two germline ends. The CDR3 extends over 13 amino acids. The germline gives CDR1 MGHDK, CDR2 SYGVNS. The CDR3 DNA sequence: TGTGCCAGCAGTGGGACGGGTGATTATGGCTACACCTTC. This encodes CASSGTGDYGYTF.

The chain carries TRBV11-3 and TRBJ2-7; D possibly corresponds to TRBD1 (6 bases). Trimming pared 1 base from V and 5 bases from J, leaving 15 bases between. The CDR3 extends over 15 amino acids. The V gene's germline CDR1 is SGHNT and CDR2 YENEEA. The CDR3 loop is CASSLVLGAQDEQYF. The CDR3 DNA sequence: TGTGCCAGCAGCTTAGTTTTGGGGGCGCAAGACGAGCAGTACTTC.

The chain employs TRBV29-1 and TRBJ1-5; D remains ambiguous. Trimming stripped 6 bases from V and 2 bases from J, with 8 bases between. CDR1 and CDR2 from the germline V gene are SQVTM and ANQGSEA. CDR3 size: 12 residues. Here the CDR3 reads CSVEIGNQPQHF. CDR3 DNA: TGCAGCGTGGAAATAGGCAATCAGCCCCAGCATTTT. The whole variable domain, remainder taken from reference TRBV29-1 and TRBJ1-5, is SAVISQKPSRDICQRGTSLTIQCQVDSQVTMMFWYRQQPGQSLTLIATANQGSEATYESGFVIDKFPISRPNLTFSTLTVSNMSPEDSSIYLCSVEIGNQPQHFGDGTRLSIL.

This clone was picked up one time. The chain recombines TRBV4-1 with TRBJ1-2; 7 bases line up with TRBD1. The CDR3 covers 14 residues. Germline assignment: CDR1 MGHRA and CDR2 YSYEKL. The trim removed 4 bases at V and 4 bases at J, leaving 6 bases unmatched. CDR3 coding DNA: TGCGCCAGCAGCCTAGGGACAGCTAGCTATGGCTACACCTTC. Amino acid sequence: CASSLGTASYGYTF.

The V call is TRBV19, the J call TRBJ1-2, with D perhaps TRBD1 (6 bases). The ends were cut back, 4 bases at V and 3 bases at J, with 18 bases in the middle. The CDR3 sequence is 16 residues long. CDR1 is LNHDA and CDR2 is SQIVND in the germline V gene (reference sequence). CDR3 coding DNA: TGTGCCAGTAGTACCAACCTCCTACAGGGCCACTATGGCTACACCTTC. Amino acids: CASSTNLLQGHYGYTF.

The chain joins TRBV28 to TRBJ2-1; D call uncertain. This CDR3 has 15 residues. Per germline, CDR1 MDHEN and CDR2 SYDVKM. Trimming left V 4 bases short and J 0 bases short, with 10 bases between. Here the CDR3 reads CASSWSESSYNEQFF. For the CDR3, the DNA is TGTGCCAGCAGTTGGTCCGAGAGCTCCTACAATGAGCAGTTCTTC.

This chain links TRBV6-7 with TRBJ2-7, with TRBD1 identical over 9 bases. TRBV6-7 is an ORF; its function is uncertain. V was clipped by 8 bases and J by 3 bases; unmatched bases: 11. This CDR3 is built from 15 residues. The CDR3 is CASERSGTGNYEQYF. CDR3 sequence (DNA): TGTGCCAGCGAGCGGTCAGGGACAGGGAACTACGAGCAGTACTTC.

The chain uses TRBV18 and TRBJ1-6; 10 nucleotides line up with TRBD1. Germline V lookup: CDR1 KGHSH, CDR2 LQKENI. The CDR3 length is 18 residues. After removal of 0 bases from V and 6 bases from J, the junction contained 8 bases not matched to a gene. For the CDR3, the DNA is TGTGCCAGCTCACCACCTTCCCAGACAGGGGGCGGTAATTCACCCCTCCACTTT. Amino acids: CASSPPSQTGGGNSPLHF.

The chain employs TRBV6-8 and TRBJ1-1; no clear D. The CDR3 consists of 13 residues. The V end was cut by 6 bases, the J end by 1 base, with 9 bases between. Germline V gene sequence: CDR1 MNHGY, CDR2 SAAAGT. CDR3 nucleotide sequence: TGTGCCAGCAGGGGTAACGGGAACACTGAAGCTTTCTTT. Its translation is CASRGNGNTEAFF.

J is TRBJ2-5 and V is TRBV18; D is possibly TRBD1 (5 bases). CDR3 size: 13 residues. Germline V CDR1 and CDR2: KGHSH, LQKENI. The V and J ends lost 2 bases and 2 bases respectively, with 6 bases between them. The CDR3 reads CASSPTGQETQYF. DNA of the CDR3: TGTGCCAGCTCACCAACAGGACAAGAGACCCAGTACTTC.